These 10 T cell receptor beta chains share one sample of origin, sequenced in a study of T cells in Graves' hyperthyroidism and ophthalmopathy. RNA transcripts were the template for amplifying TCR beta CDR3 regions. The TCR CDR3 was amplified in a first-round RT-PCR using the HTBI primer set. TCRdb re-called the multiplex PCR reads through MiXCR, storing one row per CDR3 protein. Of under 550,000 distinct CDR3 sequences listed, 15% to 20% are singletons. Specimen: blood. These TCRs come from a man in his forties or fifties with Graves' ophthalmopathy.

This clonotype was observed at least ten times. The chain combines TRBV3-1 with TRBJ2-7; D is unclear. The V gene lost 4 bases and the J gene lost 2 bases, with 6 bases spanning the gap. Germline CDR1 is LGHDT and CDR2 is YNNKEL (reference sequence). This CDR3 is 12 amino acids long. In DNA, the CDR3 is TGTGCCAGCAGCCGCATACCCTACGAGCAGTACTTC. Its translation is CASSRIPYEQYF.

Concerning this clonotype itself: A read error may be the cause here, since a much bigger clone is one base away. The rearrangement joins TRBV4-2 to TRBJ1-2; TRBD1 matches 11 bases. V lost 6 bases and J lost 6; bases outside the gene matches: 3. The CDR3 totals 13 residues. Looked up from germline, CDR1 is LGHNA and CDR2 is YNFKEQ. The CDR3 protein is CASSRDRGDGYTF. The CDR3 region has the DNA TGTGCCAGCAGTCGGGACAGGGGGGATGGCTACACCTTC.

This rearrangement joins TRBV3-1 to TRBJ1-4, with TRBD1 as a possible D gene (5 bases). Germline CDR1 reads LGHDT; CDR2 reads YNNKEL (reference sequence). The CDR3 contains 14 residues. Trimming removed 0 bases from V and 7 bases from J, with 9 bases in between. The CDR3 DNA reads as TGTGCCAGCAGCCAAGATTTGGGGGTTGAAAAACTGTTTTTT. Its translation is CASSQDLGVEKLFF. Full variable domain (remainder filled in from reference TRBV3-1 and TRBJ1-4): DTAVSQTPKYLVTQMGNDKSIKCEQNLGHDTMYWYKQDSKKFLKIMFSYNNKELIINETVPNRFSPKSPDKAHLNLHINSLELGDSAVYFCASSQDLGVEKLFFGSGTQLSVL.

V usage is TRBV19 and J usage is TRBJ1-4; a weak D match, TRBD1 (6 bases). Germline CDR1 is LNHDA and CDR2 is SQIVND (reference sequence). The V end was cut by 3 bases, the J end by 5 bases, with 25 bases between. This CDR3 comprises 19 residues. The DNA for the CDR3 is TGTGCCAGTAGTATTACGACGATCGGGGGCCGAAAACGGAATGAAAAACTGTTTTTT. It encodes CASSITTIGGRKRNEKLFF.

The rearrangement links TRBV28 to TRBJ2-7, with TRBD1 matching over 9 bases. V was clipped by 2 bases and J by 7 bases; unmatched bases: 6. CDR1 is MDHEN and CDR2 is SYDVKM in the germline V gene. This CDR3 spans 14 amino acids. The CDR3 spells CASSLGGQGREQYF. CDR3 nucleotide sequence: TGTGCCAGCAGTTTAGGAGGACAGGGGCGGGAGCAGTACTTC.

This clonotype was observed a handful of times. This chain joins TRBV29-1 and TRBJ2-2; tentatively, D is TRBD1 or TRBD2 (6 bases each). The CDR3 consists of 16 residues. V dropped 7 bases and J dropped 0 bases, with 18 bases sitting between them. Germline assignment: CDR1 SQVTM and CDR2 ANQGSEA. CDR3 in amino acids: CSALGGDPANTGELFF. The CDR3 DNA sequence: TGCAGCGCCCTGGGGGGCGACCCCGCGAACACCGGGGAGCTGTTTTTT.

The chain employs TRBV5-4 and TRBJ2-5, with unresolved D. The ends were cut back, 0 bases at V and 2 bases at J, with 5 bases in the middle. Germline V gene sequence: CDR1 SGHNT, CDR2 YYREEE (reference sequence). The length of the CDR3 is 13 residues. CDR3 sequence reads: CASSLAQQETQYF. CDR3 bases: TGTGCCAGCAGCTTGGCCCAGCAAGAGACCCAGTACTTC.

The rearrangement links TRBV24-1 to TRBJ1-2; D uncertain. The CDR3 loop spans 14 amino acids. CDR1 and CDR2 (germline): KGHDR, SFDVKD. The V end was cut by 3 bases, the J end by 5 bases, with 12 bases between. CDR3 protein: CATSDPPSEYGYTF. CDR3 bases: TGTGCCACCAGTGATCCCCCCTCTGAATATGGCTACACCTTC.

This clonotype has ten or more counts. The gene calls are TRBV7-3 and TRBJ2-1; TRBD2 agrees at 11 bases. Germline loops: CDR1 SGHTA, CDR2 FQGTGA. The V and J ends lost 4 bases and 9 bases, in that order; junction bases with no gene match: 11. The length of the CDR3 is 16 residues. The CDR3 DNA sequence: TGTGCCAGCAGCTCACTAGCGGGAGCGCGGAGGGGTGAGCAGTTCTTC. Its translation: CASSSLAGARRGEQFF.

This clonotype has just a few counts. The chain combines TRBV19 with TRBJ1-1, with D unclear. This CDR3 comprises 13 residues. Germline lookup yields CDR1 LNHDA and CDR2 SQIVND (reference sequence). Trimming stripped 8 bases from V and 7 bases from J, with 17 bases between. The CDR3 DNA reads TGTGCCAGTTTTCCCCATCGGCATGGTGAAGCTTTCTTT. It yields the protein CASFPHRHGEAFF.